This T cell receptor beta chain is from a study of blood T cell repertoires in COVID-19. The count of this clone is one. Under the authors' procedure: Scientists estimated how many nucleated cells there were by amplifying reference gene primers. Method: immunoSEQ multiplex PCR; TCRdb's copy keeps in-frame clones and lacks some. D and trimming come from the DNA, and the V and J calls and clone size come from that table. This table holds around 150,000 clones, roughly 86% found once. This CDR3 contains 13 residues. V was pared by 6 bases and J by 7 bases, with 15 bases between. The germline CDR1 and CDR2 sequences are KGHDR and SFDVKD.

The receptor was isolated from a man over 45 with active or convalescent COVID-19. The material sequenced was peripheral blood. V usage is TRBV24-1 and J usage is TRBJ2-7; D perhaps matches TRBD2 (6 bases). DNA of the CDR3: TGTGCCACCAGTACAACTCAGGGACTGGAGCAGTACTTC. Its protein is CATSTTQGLEQYF.